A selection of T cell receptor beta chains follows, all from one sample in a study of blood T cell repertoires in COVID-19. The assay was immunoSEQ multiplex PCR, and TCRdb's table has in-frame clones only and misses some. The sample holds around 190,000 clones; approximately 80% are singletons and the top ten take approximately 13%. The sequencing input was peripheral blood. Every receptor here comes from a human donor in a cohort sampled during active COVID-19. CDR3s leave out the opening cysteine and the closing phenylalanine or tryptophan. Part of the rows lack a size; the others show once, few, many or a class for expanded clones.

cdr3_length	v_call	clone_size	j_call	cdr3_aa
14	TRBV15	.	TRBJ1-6	ATSSTGTGMNSPLH
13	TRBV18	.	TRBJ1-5	ASSPDRVNNQPQH
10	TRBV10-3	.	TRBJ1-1	AISDNDVRAF
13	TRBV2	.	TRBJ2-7	ASSEANSRGGEQY
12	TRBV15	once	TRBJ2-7	ATSRGDSSYEQY
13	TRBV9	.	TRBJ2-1	ASSGSGGSYNEQF
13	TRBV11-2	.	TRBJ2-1	ASSLTSGPGNEQF
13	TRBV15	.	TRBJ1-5	ATSNPGMMDQPQH
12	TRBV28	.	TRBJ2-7	ASSGLAGVREQY
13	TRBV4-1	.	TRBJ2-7	ASSQMGQGMIEQY
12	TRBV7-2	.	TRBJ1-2	ASSLAPVNYGYT
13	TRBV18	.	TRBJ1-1	ASSPKQGANTEAF
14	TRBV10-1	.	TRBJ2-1	ASTRLRDNRCNEQF
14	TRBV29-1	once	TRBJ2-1	SVETPGSGSYNEQF
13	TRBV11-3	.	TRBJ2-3	ASSPLAGGRDTQY
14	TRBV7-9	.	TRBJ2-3	ASSPQLAGAADTQY
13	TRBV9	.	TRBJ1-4	ASSPFQARNEKLF
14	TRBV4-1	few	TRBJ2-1	ASSQYPGNSYNEQF
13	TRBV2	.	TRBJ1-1	ASSPDRGMNTEAF
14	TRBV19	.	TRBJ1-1	ASSGQGSPLSTEAF
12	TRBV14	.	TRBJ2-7	ASSQSGRRYEQY
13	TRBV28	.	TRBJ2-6	ASRPSSSGANVLT
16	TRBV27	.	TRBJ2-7	ASSLWAIKQGTSYEQY
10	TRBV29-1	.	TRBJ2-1	SVEGLNNEQF
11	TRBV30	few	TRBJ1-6	AWSPTANSPLH
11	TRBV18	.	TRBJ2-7	ASSPGLDYEQY
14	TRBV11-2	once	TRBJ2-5	ASSLRRGSLQETQY
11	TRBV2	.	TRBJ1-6	ASSAGYNSPLH
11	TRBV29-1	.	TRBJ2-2	SFLRQTTGELF
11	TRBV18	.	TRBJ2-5	ASSTNQGETQY
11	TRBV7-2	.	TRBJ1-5	ASSSQGNQPQH